This T cell receptor beta chain comes out of a study of blood T cells in healthy people across ages. CDR3 size: 16 residues. In germline, CDR1 is MGHRA, CDR2 YSYEKL. With 1 base removed from V and 5 bases from J, the gap between germline ends came to 16 bases. A J-beta primer mix and a sample-barcoded 5' primer were used in a second PCR of roughly 7 to 12 cycles. TCRdb re-analysed the 5' RACE reads in MiXCR, keeping a single row per CDR3 protein. Of over 1,500,000 distinct CDR3 sequences in the sample, 49% were seen once. This clonotype was counted only a few times. The chain has TRBV4-1 and TRBJ2-3; no clear D. Sequencing used blood. This clonotype was obtained from a woman aged 40 to 50 in good health. In DNA form, the CDR3 reads TGCGCCAGCAGCCAAGTAGAAAGTCAGGCACAAGATACGCAGTATTTT. This translates into CASSQVESQAQDTQYF.